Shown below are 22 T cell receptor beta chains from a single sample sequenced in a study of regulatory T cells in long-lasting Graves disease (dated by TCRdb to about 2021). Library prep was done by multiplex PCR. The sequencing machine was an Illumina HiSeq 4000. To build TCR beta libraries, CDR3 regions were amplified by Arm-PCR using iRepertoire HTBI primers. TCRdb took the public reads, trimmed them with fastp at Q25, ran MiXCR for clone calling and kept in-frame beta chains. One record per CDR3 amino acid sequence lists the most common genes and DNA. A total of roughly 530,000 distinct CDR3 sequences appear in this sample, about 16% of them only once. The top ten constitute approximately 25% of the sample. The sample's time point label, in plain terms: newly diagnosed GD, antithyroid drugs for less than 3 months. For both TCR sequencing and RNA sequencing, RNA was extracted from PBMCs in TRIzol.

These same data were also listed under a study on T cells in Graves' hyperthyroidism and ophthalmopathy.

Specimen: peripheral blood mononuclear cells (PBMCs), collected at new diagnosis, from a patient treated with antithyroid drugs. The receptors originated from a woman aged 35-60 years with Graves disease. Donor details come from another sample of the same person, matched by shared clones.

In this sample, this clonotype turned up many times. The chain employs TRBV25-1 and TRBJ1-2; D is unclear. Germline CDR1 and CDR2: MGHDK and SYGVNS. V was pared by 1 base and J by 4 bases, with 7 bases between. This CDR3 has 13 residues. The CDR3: CASSEWGAYGYTF. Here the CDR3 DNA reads TGTGCCAGCAGTGAATGGGGTGCCTATGGCTACACCTTC.

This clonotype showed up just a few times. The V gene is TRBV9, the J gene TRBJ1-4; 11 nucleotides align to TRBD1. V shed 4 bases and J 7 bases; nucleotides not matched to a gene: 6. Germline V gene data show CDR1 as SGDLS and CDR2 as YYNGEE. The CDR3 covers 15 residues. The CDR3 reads CASSIGQGASEKLFF. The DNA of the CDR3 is TGTGCCAGCAGCATTGGACAGGGGGCGAGTGAAAAACTGTTTTTT.

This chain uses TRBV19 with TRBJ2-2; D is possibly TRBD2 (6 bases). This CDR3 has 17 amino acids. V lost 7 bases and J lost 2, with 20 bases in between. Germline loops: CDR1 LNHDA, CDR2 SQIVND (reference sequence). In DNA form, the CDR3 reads TGTGCCAGTAATGGACGGCCGGGGGTTCTTAACACCGGGGAGCTGTTTTTT. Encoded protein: CASNGRPGVLNTGELFF.

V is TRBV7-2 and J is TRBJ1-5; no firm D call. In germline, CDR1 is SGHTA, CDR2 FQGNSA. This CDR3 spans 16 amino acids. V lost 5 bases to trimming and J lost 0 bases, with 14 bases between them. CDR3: CASSPSTGYSNQPQHF. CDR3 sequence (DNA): TGTGCCAGCAGCCCCTCCACGGGGTATAGCAATCAGCCCCAGCATTTT.

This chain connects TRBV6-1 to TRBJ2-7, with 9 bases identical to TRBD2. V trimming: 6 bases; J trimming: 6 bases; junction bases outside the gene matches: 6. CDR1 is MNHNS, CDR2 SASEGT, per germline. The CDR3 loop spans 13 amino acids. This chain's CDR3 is CASRNSGSVEQYF. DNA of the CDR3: TGTGCCAGCAGAAATAGCGGGAGCGTCGAGCAGTACTTC.

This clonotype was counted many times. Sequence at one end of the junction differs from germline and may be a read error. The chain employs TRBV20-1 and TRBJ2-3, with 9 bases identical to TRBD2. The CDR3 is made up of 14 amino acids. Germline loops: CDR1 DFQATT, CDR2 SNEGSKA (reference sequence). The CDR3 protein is CIARGQRGVDTQYF. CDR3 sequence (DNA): TGCATTGCTAGGGGCCAGCGGGGGGTAGATACGCAGTATTTT.

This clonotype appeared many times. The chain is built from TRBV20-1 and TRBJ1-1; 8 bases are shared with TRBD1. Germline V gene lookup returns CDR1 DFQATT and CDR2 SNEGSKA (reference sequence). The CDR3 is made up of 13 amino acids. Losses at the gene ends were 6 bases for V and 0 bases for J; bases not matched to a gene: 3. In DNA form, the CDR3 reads TGCAGTGCCATGACAGGGGTGAACACTGAAGCTTTCTTT. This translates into CSAMTGVNTEAFF.

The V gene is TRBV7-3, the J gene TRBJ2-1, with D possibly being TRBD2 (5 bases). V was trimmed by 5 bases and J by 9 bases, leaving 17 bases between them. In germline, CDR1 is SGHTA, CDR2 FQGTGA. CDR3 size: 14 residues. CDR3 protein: CASSPGVESSEQFF. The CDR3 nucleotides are TGTGCCAGCAGCCCCGGGGTCGAAAGTAGTGAGCAGTTCTTC.

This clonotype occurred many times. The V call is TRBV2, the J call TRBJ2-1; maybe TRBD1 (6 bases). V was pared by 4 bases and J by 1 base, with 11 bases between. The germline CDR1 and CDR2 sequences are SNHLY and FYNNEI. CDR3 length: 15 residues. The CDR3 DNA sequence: TGTGCCAGCAGTGTTGACACAGGGTCCTACAATGAGCAGTTCTTC. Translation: CASSVDTGSYNEQFF.

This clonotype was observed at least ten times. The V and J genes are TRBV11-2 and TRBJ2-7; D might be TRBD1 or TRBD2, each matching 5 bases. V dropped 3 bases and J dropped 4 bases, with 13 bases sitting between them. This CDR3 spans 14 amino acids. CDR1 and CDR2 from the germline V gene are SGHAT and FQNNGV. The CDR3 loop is CASSFRDGRYEQYF. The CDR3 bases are TGTGCCAGCAGCTTCCGGGACGGCAGATACGAGCAGTACTTC.

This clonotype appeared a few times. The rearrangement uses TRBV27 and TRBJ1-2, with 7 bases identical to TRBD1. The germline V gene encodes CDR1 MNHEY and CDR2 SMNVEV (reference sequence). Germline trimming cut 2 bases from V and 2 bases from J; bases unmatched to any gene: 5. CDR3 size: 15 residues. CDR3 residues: CASSLEEGANYGYTF. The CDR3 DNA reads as TGTGCCAGCAGTTTAGAGGAGGGGGCCAACTATGGCTACACCTTC.

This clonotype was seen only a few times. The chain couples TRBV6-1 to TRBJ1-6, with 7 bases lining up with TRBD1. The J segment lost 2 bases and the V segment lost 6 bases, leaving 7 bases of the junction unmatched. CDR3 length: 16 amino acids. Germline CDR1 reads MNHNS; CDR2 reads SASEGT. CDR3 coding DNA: TGTGCCAGCAGATCAACAGGGGCCACCTATAATTCACCCCTCCACTTT. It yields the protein CASRSTGATYNSPLHF.

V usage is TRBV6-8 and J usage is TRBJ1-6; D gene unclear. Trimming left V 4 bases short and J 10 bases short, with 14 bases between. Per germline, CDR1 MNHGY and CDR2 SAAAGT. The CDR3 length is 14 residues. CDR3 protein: CASSLTGPGSPLHF. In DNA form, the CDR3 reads TGTGCCAGCAGTTTGACTGGGCCGGGGTCACCCCTCCACTTT.

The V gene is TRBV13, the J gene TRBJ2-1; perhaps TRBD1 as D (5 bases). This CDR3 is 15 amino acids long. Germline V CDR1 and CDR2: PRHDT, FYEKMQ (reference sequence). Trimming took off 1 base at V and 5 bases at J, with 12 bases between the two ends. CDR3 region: CASSLAPRVDNEQFF. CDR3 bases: TGTGCCAGCAGCTTAGCCCCCAGGGTTGACAATGAGCAGTTCTTC.

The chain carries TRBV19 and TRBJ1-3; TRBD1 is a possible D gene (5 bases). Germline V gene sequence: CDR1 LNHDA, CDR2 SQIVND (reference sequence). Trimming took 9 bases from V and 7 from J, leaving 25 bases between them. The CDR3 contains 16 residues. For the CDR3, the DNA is TGTGCCAGGGGGGACCGAACCTACGAAGAATGGAACACCATATATTTT. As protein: CARGDRTYEEWNTIYF.

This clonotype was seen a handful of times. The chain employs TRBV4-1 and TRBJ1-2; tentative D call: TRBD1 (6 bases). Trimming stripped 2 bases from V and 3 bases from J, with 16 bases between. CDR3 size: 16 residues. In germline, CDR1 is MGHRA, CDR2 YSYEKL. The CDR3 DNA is TGCGCCAGCAGCCAACCCGGACAGCGCAGGGACTATGGCTACACCTTC. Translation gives CASSQPGQRRDYGYTF.

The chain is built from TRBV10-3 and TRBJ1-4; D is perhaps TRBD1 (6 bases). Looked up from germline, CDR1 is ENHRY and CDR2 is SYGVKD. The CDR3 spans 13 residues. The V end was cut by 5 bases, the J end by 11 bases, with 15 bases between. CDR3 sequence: CAISKGDPEKLFF. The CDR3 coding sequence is TGTGCCATCAGTAAGGGGGACCCGGAGAAACTGTTTTTT.

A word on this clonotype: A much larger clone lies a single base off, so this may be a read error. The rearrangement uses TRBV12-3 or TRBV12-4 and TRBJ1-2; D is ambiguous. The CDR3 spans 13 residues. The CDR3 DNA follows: TGTGCCAGCAGTCCGGACGGCCTAATTGGCCACACCTTC. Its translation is CASSPDGLIGHTF.

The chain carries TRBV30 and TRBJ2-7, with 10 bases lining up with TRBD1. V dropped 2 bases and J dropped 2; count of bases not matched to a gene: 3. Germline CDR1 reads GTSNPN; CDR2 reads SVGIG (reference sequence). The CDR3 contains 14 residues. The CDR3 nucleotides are TGTGCCTGGAGTAGGGGACAGGGGCCCTACGAGCAGTACTTC. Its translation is CAWSRGQGPYEQYF.

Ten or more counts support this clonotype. The CDR3 region has the DNA TGTGCCAGTAAGGCTGGACTAAACTATGGCTACACCTTC. Amino acid sequence: CASKAGLNYGYTF. The chain has TRBV7-9 and TRBJ1-2; no reliable D call. The CDR3 covers 13 residues. The V gene's germline CDR1 is SEHNR and CDR2 FQNEAQ (reference sequence). V lost 9 bases and J lost 2, with 13 bases in between.

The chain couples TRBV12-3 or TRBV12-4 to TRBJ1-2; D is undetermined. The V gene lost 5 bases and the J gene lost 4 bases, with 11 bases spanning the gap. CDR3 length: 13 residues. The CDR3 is CASSETMGYGYTF. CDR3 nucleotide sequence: TGTGCCAGCAGTGAGACTATGGGCTATGGCTACACCTTC.

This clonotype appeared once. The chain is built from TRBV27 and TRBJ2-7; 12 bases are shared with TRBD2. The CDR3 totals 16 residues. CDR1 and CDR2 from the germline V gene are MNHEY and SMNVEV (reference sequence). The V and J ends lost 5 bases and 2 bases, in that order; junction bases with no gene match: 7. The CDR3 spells CASSPPLAGGTYEQYF. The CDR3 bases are TGTGCCAGCAGTCCCCCCCTAGCGGGGGGGACCTACGAGCAGTACTTC.